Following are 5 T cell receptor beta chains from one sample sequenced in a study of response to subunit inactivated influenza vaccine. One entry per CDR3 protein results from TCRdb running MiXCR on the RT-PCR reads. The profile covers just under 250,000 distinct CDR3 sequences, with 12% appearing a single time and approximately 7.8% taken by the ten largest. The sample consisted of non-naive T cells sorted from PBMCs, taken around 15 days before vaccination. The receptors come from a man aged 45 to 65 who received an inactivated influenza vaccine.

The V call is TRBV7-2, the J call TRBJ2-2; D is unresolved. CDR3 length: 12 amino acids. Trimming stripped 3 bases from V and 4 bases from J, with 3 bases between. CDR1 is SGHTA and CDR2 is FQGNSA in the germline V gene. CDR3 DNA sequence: TGTGCCAGCAGCTTCGCCACCGGGGAGCTGTTTTTT. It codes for CASSFATGELFF. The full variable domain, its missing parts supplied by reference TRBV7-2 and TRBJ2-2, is GAGVSQSPSNKVTEKGKDVELRCDPISGHTALYWYRQSLGQGLEFLIYFQGNSAPDKSGLPSDRFSAERTGGSVSTLTIQRTQQEDSAVYLCASSFATGELFFGEGSRLTVL.

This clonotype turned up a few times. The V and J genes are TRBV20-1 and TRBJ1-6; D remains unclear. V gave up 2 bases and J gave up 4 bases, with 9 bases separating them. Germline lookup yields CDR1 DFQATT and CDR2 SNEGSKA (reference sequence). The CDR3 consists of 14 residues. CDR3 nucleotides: TGCAGTGCTAGAACTGTGGGGTATAATTCACCCCTCCACTTT. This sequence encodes CSARTVGYNSPLHF.

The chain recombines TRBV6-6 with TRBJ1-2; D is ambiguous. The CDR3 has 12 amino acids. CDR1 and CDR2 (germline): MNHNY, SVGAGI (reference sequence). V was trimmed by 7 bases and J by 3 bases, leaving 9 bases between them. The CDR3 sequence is CASNTGDYGYTF. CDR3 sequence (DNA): TGTGCCAGCAACACCGGGGACTATGGCTACACCTTC.

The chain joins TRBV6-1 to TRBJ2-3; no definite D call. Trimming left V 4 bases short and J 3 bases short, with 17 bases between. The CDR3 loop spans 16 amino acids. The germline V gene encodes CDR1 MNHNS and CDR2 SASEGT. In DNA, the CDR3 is TGTGCCAGCAGTGTTTGGTTCGGAGATGGTACAGATACGCAGTATTTT. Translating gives CASSVWFGDGTDTQYF.

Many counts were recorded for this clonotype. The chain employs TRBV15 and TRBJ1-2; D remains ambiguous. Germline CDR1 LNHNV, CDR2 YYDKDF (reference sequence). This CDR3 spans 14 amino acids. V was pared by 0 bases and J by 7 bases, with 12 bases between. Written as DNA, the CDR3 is TGTGCCACCAGCAGAGAGGAGGCAGGTTCTGGCTACACCTTC. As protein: CATSREEAGSGYTF.